This paragraph covers one TCR beta chain sequence. Its antigen remains undetermined. No clone much larger than this one lies a single base away; base qualities are absent. The junction shows trimming of 1 base on V and 0 bases on J, plus 12 bases between the germline ends. CDR1 and CDR2, looked up from the germline V gene, are MDHEN and SYDVKM. From the cysteine through the phenylalanine, the CDR3 covers 16 amino acids. Only CDR3 DNA remains: 48 bases, in frame from the first base. Using the deep immunoSEQ assay, TCR CDR3 regions were amplified from genomic DNA by multiplex PCR. Extracted genomic DNA from each cell subset was distributed evenly across all wells of several immunoSEQ 96-well plates, and each plate was treated as a replicate. For sorted subsets, about 200 ng genomic DNA, equal to 30,000 to 35,000 T cell genomes, was loaded into each replicate PCR. Purified libraries were measured with a Qubit 3.0 fluorometer, size-checked on a Bioanalyzer 2100, and measured again with the KAPA Library Quantification kit. Every immunoSEQ 96-well plate was sequenced on a dedicated single-read 150-cycle Illumina NextSeq 550 flow cell. As for the authors' bioinformatics: Because the immunoSEQ output included only junctional sequences and no quality scores, the filtering could not be the same as the filtering used for full-length reads. Sequences were annotated with PyIR, a Python wrapper for IgBLAST v1.9, using IMGT germline references to assign V/J genes and CDR3. Reads were removed for weak V/J assignments (E-value above 1e-6), missing CDR3, stop codons, out-of-frame junctions, or ambiguous translated residues. V3J clonotypes were defined by identical inferred V gene, J gene, and CDR3 amino acid sequence. To compute the percentage overlap between repertoires, the number of shared unique clonotypes was divided by the size of the smaller repertoire. Three approaches were used to assess repertoire richness: RTK rarefaction, the Chao1 estimator, and Recon v2.1 estimates of unobserved clonotypes. OLGA was used to compute generation probabilities for all TCRbeta clonotypes that the gDNA method yielded from four donors. TCRdb mirrors the immuneACCESS table, restricted to in-frame sequences. Some clones are absent from its copies; in checked studies, under half trace to an unresolved V gene, and the reason for the others is unknown. The V and J calls and clone size come from that table; D and trimming were worked out from the DNA. Present in this sample are 750,000 to 1,000,000 clones, almost 95% of which were seen just once. The top ten hold less than 25% of the sample.

The data belong to a study of shared clonotypes between healthy human individuals (TCRdb year 2020). With regard to the full study: The cohort included three men and a couple of women between 18 and 49 years of age. To increase sequencing depth and limit assay-specific biases, TCR repertoire library preparation and sequencing were carried out by different laboratories using diverse techniques. Each donor's leukapheresis produced roughly between roughly 0.85 and 9.5 billion PBMCs. Blood TCR repertoires of a handful of healthy adults were deeply sequenced to estimate repertoire size and the extent of clonotype sharing between individuals. For each donor, three plates each were used for CD4 naive and CD4 memory, two plates were used for CD8 naive, and one plate was used for CD8 memory. Broader findings and caveats from the paper: Even with the large sequencing depth, rarefaction of the sorted-subset datasets indicated that sequencing was incomplete. Pairwise subsampling indicated that sequencing depth was expected to affect the degree of clonotype sharing among donors. Compared with non-shared clonotypes, clonotypes shared by all four sorted-subset donors had higher generation probabilities. Sampling was restricted to blood, and TCR repertoires in tissues likely differ from the TCR repertoires found in blood. Naive subsets generally had larger estimated clonotype richness than memory subsets did. Roughly 5% of naive CD4, more than 3% of naive CD8, roughly 2.5% of memory CD4, and roughly 0.4% of memory CD8 clonotypes were shared across several donors. The genetic and exposure-history diversity represented was limited by the small number of donors.

For the CD8 naive samples, CD45RO-negative cells were positively selected for CCR7, yielding a CD45RA+CCR7+ population from which TemRA cells were excluded. Donors were healthy HIV-negative adults with no recently reported acute infections or vaccinations. Every donor was a Caucasian adult living in Nashville, Tennessee, USA. Blood was collected by leukapheresis, and PBMCs were isolated by Ficoll-Histopaque density gradient centrifugation and then cryopreserved in liquid nitrogen vapor phase. Analytical flow cytometry was used to check the purity and quantity of each magnetically sorted T cell population. Each sorted fraction had its genomic DNA isolated and then quantified by UV absorbance on a Nanodrop 2000c.

Recombination joined TRBV28 with TRBJ1-1; the best D guess is TRBD1, with 5 bases matching. The receptor was isolated from a young man in good health. Input material: naive CD8+ T cells sorted from blood. The cell subset or site label here, explained by the study, means: CD45RA+CCR7+. CDR3 reads: CASSLLEGRMNTEAFF. The DNA is as follows: TGTGCCAGCAGTTTATTGGAGGGGAGAATGAACACTGAAGCTTTCTTT.